This passage covers 27 T cell receptor beta chains from one sample sequenced in a study of response to subunit inactivated influenza vaccine. From the RT-PCR reads, TCRdb called clonotypes with MiXCR, one entry per CDR3 protein. In the table there are some 640,000 distinct CDR3 sequences, about 14% of which are singletons. The sample here was PBMCs from blood, taken approximately 15 days before vaccination. Receptors were obtained from a man in his fifties who received an inactivated influenza vaccine.

This chain connects TRBV29-1 to TRBJ2-7; TRBD2 is a possible D gene (6 bases). The germline gives CDR1 SQVTM, CDR2 ANQGSEA. The germline V and J ends were trimmed by 4 bases and 2 bases, with 9 bases remaining between them. The CDR3 extends over 12 amino acids. CDR3: CSVAPGAYEQYF. The CDR3 nucleotides are TGCAGCGTTGCCCCGGGGGCCTACGAGCAGTACTTC.

The table lists this clonotype with a few counts. The chain links TRBV30 to TRBJ2-3; tentative D call: TRBD1 (5 bases). Germline V CDR1 and CDR2: GTSNPN, SVGIG (reference sequence). This CDR3 is 12 amino acids long. V was pared by 2 bases and J by 7 bases, with 10 bases between. The CDR3 nucleotides are TGTGCCTGGAGTACCGACAGATATACGCAGTATTTT. As protein: CAWSTDRYTQYF.

This clonotype came up a few times. This sequence joins TRBV29-1 and TRBJ2-1; D is uncertain. The germline V gene encodes CDR1 SQVTM and CDR2 ANQGSEA. This CDR3 comprises 10 residues. V lost 4 bases to trimming and J lost 9 bases, with 7 bases between them. In nucleotides, the CDR3 is TGCAGCGTTGGGACGGCTGAGCAGTTCTTC. Translating gives CSVGTAEQFF.

This rearrangement joins TRBV2 to TRBJ2-3; D might be TRBD1 (6 bases). CDR1 is SNHLY, CDR2 FYNNEI, per germline. The CDR3 loop spans 15 amino acids. V was trimmed by 7 bases and J by 1 base, leaving 15 bases between them. In DNA, the CDR3 is TGTGCCAGCACTAAACTACGACAGGGCACAGATACGCAGTATTTT. Translated, it gives CASTKLRQGTDTQYF.

This clonotype was found many times. This chain joins TRBV20-1 and TRBJ2-2, with TRBD1 matching 7 bases. CDR1 is DFQATT, CDR2 SNEGSKA, per germline (reference sequence). The J segment lost 2 bases and the V segment lost 0 bases, leaving 6 bases of the junction unmatched. The CDR3 consists of 16 residues. The CDR3 bases are TGCAGTGCTAGAGATATCACAGGGGACAACACCGGGGAGCTGTTTTTT. Residues: CSARDITGDNTGELFF.

The sample holds a few counts of this clonotype. J is TRBJ2-2 and V is TRBV5-1; the D gene is possibly TRBD1 (5 bases). This CDR3 is 14 amino acids long. V was clipped by 4 bases and J by 3 bases, with 10 bases between them. Germline V gene lookup returns CDR1 SGHRS and CDR2 YFSETQ. DNA for the CDR3: TGCGCCAGCAGCCCTCTAGGGGACACCGGGGAGCTGTTTTTT. Its protein is CASSPLGDTGELFF.

The chain has TRBV6-2 or TRBV6-3 and TRBJ2-1; 10 bases are shared with TRBD1. Trimming took 5 bases from V and 1 from J; bases not matched to a gene: 8. Germline V gives CDR1 MNHEY, CDR2 SVGEGT. The CDR3 loop spans 17 amino acids. The CDR3, as DNA: TGTGCCAGCAGTGGCATAGACAGGGGGCAGTCCTACAATGAGCAGTTCTTC. Translation gives CASSGIDRGQSYNEQFF.

The sample holds a few counts of this clonotype. This chain joins TRBV28 and TRBJ2-1, with 11 bases aligning to TRBD2. Looked up from germline, CDR1 is MDHEN and CDR2 is SYDVKM. Trimming took 7 bases from V and 4 from J; bases not matched to a gene: 9. This CDR3 has 16 amino acids. As DNA, the CDR3 is TGTGCCAGCATGACAGCGCTAGCGGGGGGTTACAATGAGCAGTTCTTC. It is translated as CASMTALAGGYNEQFF.

This clonotype was detected only a few times. The chain employs TRBV5-8 and TRBJ2-3; D not certain. Judging by the DNA end, TRBJ1-5 fits better; the J call may be wrong. This CDR3 comprises 13 residues. The germline V gene encodes CDR1 SGHTS and CDR2 YDEGEE. In DNA form, the CDR3 reads TGTGCCAGCCGTTACATGGGCACAGATACGCAGCATTTT. Translation: CASRYMGTDTQHF.

This clonotype occurred a few times. The chain couples TRBV12-3 or TRBV12-4 to TRBJ2-7, with TRBD2 identical over 8 bases. The V and J ends lost 6 bases and 0 bases, in that order; junction bases with no gene match: 7. The CDR3 runs to 15 residues. CDR3 nucleotide sequence: TGTGCCAGCAGCCCCGTCAGCGGGAGCTCCTACGAGCAGTACTTC. It specifies CASSPVSGSSYEQYF.

In its sample, this clonotype was seen a few times. The chain carries TRBV20-1 and TRBJ2-3, with D unresolved. Germline V gene lookup returns CDR1 DFQATT and CDR2 SNEGSKA (reference sequence). V was cut by 2 bases and J by 7 bases, with 4 bases left in between. This CDR3 is 10 amino acids long. This CDR3 is CSARQHTQYF. The DNA of the CDR3 is TGCAGTGCTAGACAGCATACGCAGTATTTT.

This chain uses TRBV18 with TRBJ2-7; D unresolved. Germline V gene sequence: CDR1 KGHSH, CDR2 LQKENI. V lost 2 bases and J 4 bases, leaving 12 bases between the germline ends. CDR3 length: 14 amino acids. This CDR3 is CASSPFQKEYEQYF. The CDR3 bases are TGTGCCAGCTCACCATTTCAGAAGGAGTACGAGCAGTACTTC. The full variable domain, rest sourced from reference TRBV18 and TRBJ2-7, is NAGVMQNPRHLVRRRGQEARLRCSPMKGHSHVYWYRQLPEEGLKFMVYLQKENIIDESGMPKERFSAEFPKEGPSILRIQQVVRGDSAAYFCASSPFQKEYEQYFGPGTRLTVT.

This clonotype was seen more than once but under ten times. Here the CDR3 DNA reads TGCAGCGTTCAGGGGACAGGGGAGCAGTACTTC. It yields the protein CSVQGTGEQYF. This chain uses TRBV29-1 with TRBJ2-7; 9 bases line up with TRBD1. The germline gives CDR1 SQVTM, CDR2 ANQGSEA. The CDR3 spans 11 residues. The V and J ends lost 5 bases and 7 bases, in that order; junction bases with no gene match: 3.

The J gene is TRBJ2-3, the V gene TRBV5-1; D not resolved. Trimming left V 2 bases short and J 2 bases short, with 12 bases between. Germline V gene lookup returns CDR1 SGHRS and CDR2 YFSETQ. This CDR3 is 15 amino acids long. The CDR3 here is CASSFGHPNTDTQYF. In DNA form, the CDR3 reads TGCGCCAGCAGCTTTGGGCACCCTAACACAGATACGCAGTATTTT.

V is TRBV29-1 and J is TRBJ2-1, with D perhaps TRBD2 (5 bases). The CDR3 consists of 15 residues. The V and J ends lost 2 bases and 4 bases respectively, with 15 bases between them. CDR1 and CDR2 from the germline V gene are SQVTM and ANQGSEA. CDR3 coding DNA: TGCAGCGTTGAAAGAGGGAGTAGACCTTACAATGAGCAGTTCTTC. It specifies CSVERGSRPYNEQFF.

A few counts support this clonotype. The chain couples TRBV3-1 to TRBJ2-1; perhaps TRBD2 as D (6 bases). The CDR3 contains 16 residues. Germline V gene sequence: CDR1 LGHDT, CDR2 YNNKEL (reference sequence). Deletions cut 0 bases from V and 3 bases from J, with 12 bases between. The CDR3 DNA reads TGTGCCAGCAGCCAAGATGGGAGGCTCCGCTACAATGAGCAGTTCTTC. As protein: CASSQDGRLRYNEQFF.

There are a few counts of this clonotype. V is TRBV28 and J is TRBJ1-6; no clear D. The germline gives CDR1 MDHEN, CDR2 SYDVKM. The CDR3 sequence is 13 residues long. Trimming left V 3 bases short and J 2 bases short, with 2 bases between. The CDR3, as DNA: TGTGCCAGCAGTTTGACCTATAATTCACCCCTCCACTTT. This codes for CASSLTYNSPLHF.

In this sample, this clonotype turned up a few times. This sequence joins TRBV5-1 and TRBJ1-4; TRBD1 agrees at 7 bases. CDR1 and CDR2 (germline): SGHRS, YFSETQ. CDR3 length: 15 amino acids. V was clipped by 3 bases and J by 8 bases; unmatched bases: 10. The CDR3 loop reads CASSYRQGTKEKLFF. The DNA of the CDR3 is TGCGCCAGCAGCTACCGACAGGGTACAAAGGAAAAACTGTTTTTT.

This clonotype came up a few times. This chain connects TRBV6-2 or TRBV6-3 to TRBJ2-2, with TRBD2 identical over 13 bases. Germline V lookup: CDR1 MNHEY, CDR2 SVGEGT. V was clipped by 4 bases and J by 1 base; unmatched bases: 9. CDR3 size: 19 residues. CDR3 sequence: CASSWLGLAGEKNTGELFF. DNA of the CDR3: TGTGCCAGCAGTTGGTTAGGACTAGCGGGGGAGAAGAACACCGGGGAGCTGTTTTTT.

This clonotype was detected only a few times. The chain employs TRBV24-1 and TRBJ2-1; 12 bases agree with TRBD1. V gave up 5 bases and J gave up 3 bases; unmatched junction bases: 10. Germline assignment: CDR1 KGHDR and CDR2 SFDVKD. The CDR3 runs to 18 residues. The CDR3 DNA sequence: TGTGCCACCAGTGGCGCCCGGGACAGGGGGCGGTTCTACAATGAGCAGTTCTTC. It specifies CATSGARDRGRFYNEQFF.

This clonotype was picked up a small number of times. The rearrangement uses TRBV11-2 and TRBJ2-1, with 7 bases aligning to TRBD1. Germline V gene lookup returns CDR1 SGHAT and CDR2 FQNNGV. V lost 4 bases and J lost 9; bases outside the gene matches: 9. This CDR3 has 14 amino acids. The CDR3 reads CASSSDRVSSEQFF. CDR3 DNA: TGTGCCAGCAGCTCCGACAGGGTAAGCAGTGAGCAGTTCTTC. The full variable domain, completed using reference TRBV11-2 and TRBJ2-1, is EAGVAQSPRYKIIEKRQSVAFWCNPISGHATLYWYQQILGQGPKLLIQFQNNGVVDDSQLPKDRFSAERLKGVDSTLKIQPAKLEDSAVYLCASSSDRVSSEQFFGPGTRLTVL.

The J gene is TRBJ1-1, the V gene TRBV27; D is perhaps TRBD1 (5 bases). CDR1 is MNHEY, CDR2 SMNVEV, per germline (reference sequence). The CDR3 length is 15 residues. Trimming pared 8 bases from V and 7 bases from J, leaving 23 bases between. The CDR3 DNA reads as TGTGCCAGCCTACCGGGACGACCTGAGGTTTTTGAAGCTTTCTTT. This encodes CASLPGRPEVFEAFF.

This chain uses TRBV2 with TRBJ2-2, with unresolved D. Germline V lookup: CDR1 SNHLY, CDR2 FYNNEI. The germline V and J ends were trimmed by 3 bases and 4 bases, with 6 bases remaining between them. The CDR3 runs to 13 residues. This CDR3 is CASSDVPTGELFF. CDR3 coding DNA: TGTGCCAGCAGTGATGTCCCCACCGGGGAGCTGTTTTTT.

This clonotype has at least ten counts. The V and J genes are TRBV12-3 or TRBV12-4 and TRBJ2-3; no reliable D call. This CDR3 has 16 residues. V lost 5 bases and J lost 0, with 15 bases in between. In nucleotides, the CDR3 is TGTGCCAGCAGTCCCCCCGGGCGATCTAGCACAGATACGCAGTATTTT. Protein product: CASSPPGRSSTDTQYF.

This chain uses TRBV15 with TRBJ2-3; maybe TRBD1 (6 bases). This CDR3 is built from 15 residues. CDR1 LNHNV and CDR2 YYDKDF come from the germline V gene (reference sequence). The ends were cut back, 0 bases at V and 4 bases at J, with 11 bases in the middle. CDR3 region: CATSRDVGGPDTQYF. As DNA, the CDR3 is TGTGCCACCAGCAGAGACGTTGGGGGCCCAGATACGCAGTATTTT. Full variable domain (outside the CDR3, taken from reference TRBV15 and TRBJ2-3): DAMVIQNPRYQVTQFGKPVTLSCSQTLNHNVMYWYQQKSSQAPKLLFHYYDKDFNNEADTPDNFQSRRPNTSFCFLDIRSPGLGDTAMYLCATSRDVGGPDTQYFGPGTRLTVL.

J is TRBJ1-2 and V is TRBV20-1; D unresolved. Germline lookup yields CDR1 DFQATT and CDR2 SNEGSKA (reference sequence). The CDR3 has 14 amino acids. The ends were cut back, 0 bases at V and 8 bases at J, with 16 bases in the middle. The CDR3 sequence: CSAREGSTTVGYTF. The CDR3 DNA follows: TGCAGTGCTAGAGAGGGTTCCACGACCGTCGGCTACACCTTC.

The CDR3 coding sequence is TGTGCCAGTAGTGAGACGGGACAGAGCTCCTACGAGCAGTACTTC. It is translated as CASSETGQSSYEQYF. The chain carries TRBV19 and TRBJ2-7; 7 nucleotides match TRBD1. This CDR3 contains 15 residues. Germline values: CDR1 LNHDA, CDR2 SQIVND (reference sequence). Unmatched junction bases numbered 7, after V lost 5 bases and J lost 0 bases.